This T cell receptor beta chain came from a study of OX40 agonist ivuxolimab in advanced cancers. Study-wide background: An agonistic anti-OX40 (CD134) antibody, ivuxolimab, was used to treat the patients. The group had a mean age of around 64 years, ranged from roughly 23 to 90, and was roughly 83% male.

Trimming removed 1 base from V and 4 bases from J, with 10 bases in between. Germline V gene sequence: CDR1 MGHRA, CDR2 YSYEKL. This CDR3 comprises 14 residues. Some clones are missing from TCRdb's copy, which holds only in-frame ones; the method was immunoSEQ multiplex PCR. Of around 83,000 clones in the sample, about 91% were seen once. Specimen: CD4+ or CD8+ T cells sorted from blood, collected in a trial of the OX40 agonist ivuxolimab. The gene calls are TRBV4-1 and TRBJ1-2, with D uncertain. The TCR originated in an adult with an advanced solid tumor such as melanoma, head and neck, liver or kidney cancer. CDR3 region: CASSQGVGFYGYTF. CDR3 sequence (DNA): TGCGCCAGCAGCCAAGGGGTGGGGTTCTATGGCTACACCTTC.